This is a list of T cell receptor beta chains from one sample in a study of blood T cell repertoires in COVID-19. Using immunoSEQ multiplex PCR, the repertoire was profiled, and TCRdb retains in-frame clones only, with some absent. The sample shows some 80,000 clones, over 80% of them seen only once. Sequenced sample: peripheral blood. These receptors came from a human donor in a cohort sampled during active COVID-19. Each CDR3 is given with its conserved first and last residue. Fields, in order: clone size, J gene, D gene, V gene, CDR3 protein, CDR3 DNA. The D gene is left open where the match is weak. Expanded clones are given a class, and other clones once, few, many or no size at all.

clone size: .; J gene: TRBJ2-7; D gene: TRBD1; V gene: TRBV3-1/TRBV3-2; CDR3 protein: CASSPTGGVSEQYF; CDR3 DNA: TGTGCCAGCAGCCCCACAGGGGGCGTGAGCGAGCAGTACTTC
clone size: once; J gene: TRBJ2-7; D gene: TRBD1; V gene: TRBV29-1; CDR3 protein: CSVDQGAEQYF; CDR3 DNA: TGCAGCGTTGACCAGGGGGCCGAGCAGTACTTC
clone size: .; J gene: TRBJ1-3; D gene: .; V gene: TRBV5-4; CDR3 protein: CASSRRRDRTSDTIYF; CDR3 DNA: TGTGCCAGCAGCCGCCGCCGCGACAGGACATCAGACACCATATATTTT
clone size: .; J gene: TRBJ2-3; D gene: .; V gene: TRBV9; CDR3 protein: CASSVGGGALGNTQYF; CDR3 DNA: TGTGCCAGCAGCGTAGGCGGGGGCGCTTTGGGGAATACGCAGTATTTT
clone size: .; J gene: TRBJ2-1; D gene: TRBD2; V gene: TRBV19; CDR3 protein: CASSMAGGARNEQFF; CDR3 DNA: TGTGCCAGTAGCATGGCGGGGGGCGCACGCAATGAGCAGTTCTTC
clone size: .; J gene: TRBJ1-2; D gene: .; V gene: TRBV28; CDR3 protein: CASSFLGRGNYGYTF; CDR3 DNA: TGTGCCAGCAGTTTCCTAGGGAGGGGAAACTATGGCTACACCTTC
clone size: .; J gene: TRBJ1-1; D gene: .; V gene: TRBV19; CDR3 protein: CASSTEGQNTEAFF; CDR3 DNA: TGTGCCAGTAGTACCGAGGGACAGAACACTGAAGCTTTCTTT
clone size: once; J gene: TRBJ1-4; D gene: .; V gene: TRBV9; CDR3 protein: CASSVGGEAEKLFF; CDR3 DNA: TGTGCCAGCAGCGTAGGCGGGGAGGCGGAAAAACTGTTTTTT
clone size: .; J gene: TRBJ2-1; D gene: TRBD2; V gene: TRBV24-1; CDR3 protein: CATSAPLAGGAIEQFF; CDR3 DNA: TGTGCCACCAGTGCCCCCCTAGCGGGGGGTGCCATTGAGCAGTTCTTC
clone size: few; J gene: TRBJ2-5; D gene: TRBD1; V gene: TRBV5-1; CDR3 protein: CASSLGQGAQETQYF; CDR3 DNA: TGCGCCAGCAGTCTAGGACAGGGAGCCCAAGAGACCCAGTACTTC
clone size: .; J gene: TRBJ1-4; D gene: .; V gene: TRBV9; CDR3 protein: CASSGTDNEKLFF; CDR3 DNA: TGTGCCAGCAGCGGGACAGATAATGAAAAACTGTTTTTT
clone size: few; J gene: TRBJ2-7; D gene: .; V gene: TRBV23-1; CDR3 protein: CASSHPTYEQYF; CDR3 DNA: TGCGCCAGCAGTCACCCGACATACGAGCAGTACTTC
clone size: few; J gene: TRBJ1-1; D gene: TRBD1; V gene: TRBV19; CDR3 protein: CASTLDRLEGAFF; CDR3 DNA: TGTGCCAGTACCCTGGACAGGCTAGAGGGGGCTTTCTTT
clone size: once; J gene: TRBJ2-1; D gene: TRBD2; V gene: TRBV10-3; CDR3 protein: CAISESGSQQEQFF; CDR3 DNA: TGTGCCATCAGTGAAAGCGGGAGTCAGCAAGAGCAGTTCTTC
clone size: .; J gene: TRBJ2-3; D gene: .; V gene: TRBV6-5; CDR3 protein: CASSPGASADTQYF; CDR3 DNA: TGTGCCAGCAGCCCCGGGGCTAGCGCAGATACGCAGTATTTT
clone size: .; J gene: TRBJ2-7; D gene: TRBD2; V gene: TRBV28; CDR3 protein: CASRTSQGEQYF; CDR3 DNA: TGTGCCAGCCGGACTAGCCAAGGCGAGCAGTACTTC
clone size: .; J gene: TRBJ2-3; D gene: TRBD2; V gene: TRBV2; CDR3 protein: CASSAWGGLLLSTDTQYF; CDR3 DNA: TGTGCCAGCAGTGCCTGGGGGGGACTACTTCTTTCCACAGATACGCAGTATTTT
clone size: once; J gene: TRBJ2-3; D gene: .; V gene: TRBV18; CDR3 protein: CASSPPSTGYTDTQYF; CDR3 DNA: TGTGCCAGCTCACCACCGTCCACAGGGTACACAGATACGCAGTATTTT
clone size: .; J gene: TRBJ2-2; D gene: .; V gene: TRBV19; CDR3 protein: CASSTRQGVGELFF; CDR3 DNA: TGTGCCAGTAGTACCCGTCAGGGTGTGGGGGAGCTGTTTTTT
clone size: .; J gene: TRBJ1-6; D gene: .; V gene: TRBV27; CDR3 protein: CASSLSWVGVWNSPLHF; CDR3 DNA: TGTGCCAGCAGTTTATCGTGGGTAGGGGTGTGGAATTCACCCCTCCACTTT
clone size: once; J gene: TRBJ1-1; D gene: .; V gene: TRBV6-5; CDR3 protein: CASRLQTLNTEAFF; CDR3 DNA: TGTGCCAGCAGGCTACAGACCTTAAACACTGAAGCTTTCTTT
clone size: .; J gene: TRBJ2-5; D gene: TRBD2; V gene: TRBV5-4; CDR3 protein: CASSPEAQLAETETQYF; CDR3 DNA: TGTGCCAGCAGCCCGGAAGCCCAACTAGCGGAAACAGAGACCCAGTACTTC
clone size: .; J gene: TRBJ1-1; D gene: .; V gene: TRBV11-2; CDR3 protein: CASSLSGGPEAFF; CDR3 DNA: TGTGCCAGCAGCTTGTCGGGAGGACCCGAAGCTTTCTTT
clone size: .; J gene: TRBJ2-1; D gene: .; V gene: TRBV11-3; CDR3 protein: CASSLAEGRRNEQFF; CDR3 DNA: TGTGCCAGCAGCTTAGCGGAGGGCCGAAGGAATGAGCAGTTCTTC
clone size: .; J gene: TRBJ1-4; D gene: .; V gene: TRBV6-5; CDR3 protein: CASSLEGLTEKLFF; CDR3 DNA: TGTGCCAGCAGCTTGGAGGGGCTCACTGAAAAACTGTTTTTT
clone size: .; J gene: TRBJ1-1; D gene: .; V gene: TRBV27; CDR3 protein: CASSSVRFGRGTEAFF; CDR3 DNA: TGTGCCAGCAGTTCAGTAAGATTCGGACGGGGGACTGAAGCTTTCTTT
clone size: .; J gene: TRBJ2-4; D gene: TRBD2; V gene: TRBV2; CDR3 protein: CASSGTSGGQNIQYF; CDR3 DNA: TGTGCCAGCAGTGGGACTAGCGGGGGCCAAAACATTCAGTACTTC
clone size: .; J gene: TRBJ2-3; D gene: .; V gene: TRBV5-1; CDR3 protein: CASSLEPYTDTQYF; CDR3 DNA: TGCGCCAGCAGCTTGGAGCCCTACACAGATACGCAGTATTTT
clone size: .; J gene: TRBJ1-3; D gene: .; V gene: TRBV12-5; CDR3 protein: CASEDGGIGGNTIYF; CDR3 DNA: TGTGCTAGTGAAGATGGGGGGATTGGAGGAAACACCATATATTTT
clone size: .; J gene: TRBJ1-2; D gene: TRBD1; V gene: TRBV6-5; CDR3 protein: CASSSDRGHGYTF; CDR3 DNA: TGTGCCAGCAGCTCGGACAGGGGGCATGGCTACACCTTC
clone size: .; J gene: TRBJ1-1; D gene: .; V gene: TRBV27; CDR3 protein: CASSRTPNTEAFF; CDR3 DNA: TGTGCCAGCAGTCGTACACCGAACACTGAAGCTTTCTTT
clone size: .; J gene: TRBJ2-1; D gene: TRBD1; V gene: TRBV7-8; CDR3 protein: CASSVGTRDRVYNEQFF; CDR3 DNA: TGTGCCAGCAGCGTAGGGACCCGGGACAGGGTCTACAATGAGCAGTTCTTC
clone size: .; J gene: TRBJ2-5; D gene: TRBD2; V gene: TRBV9; CDR3 protein: CASSVVAGAILETQYF; CDR3 DNA: TGTGCCAGCAGCGTAGTAGCGGGAGCGATCCTGGAGACCCAGTACTTC
clone size: .; J gene: TRBJ2-7; D gene: TRBD1; V gene: TRBV3-1/TRBV3-2; CDR3 protein: CASRFGTGWPYEQYF; CDR3 DNA: TGTGCCAGCAGATTCGGGACAGGGTGGCCCTACGAGCAGTACTTC
clone size: .; J gene: TRBJ2-3; D gene: .; V gene: TRBV24-1; CDR3 protein: CATSDYRQDTQYF; CDR3 DNA: TGTGCCACCAGTGATTATAGACAAGATACGCAGTATTTT
clone size: .; J gene: TRBJ1-1; D gene: .; V gene: TRBV10-2; CDR3 protein: CASSFGGENTEAFF; CDR3 DNA: TGCGCCAGCAGCTTTGGGGGGGAAAACACTGAAGCTTTCTTT
clone size: few; J gene: TRBJ2-2; D gene: TRBD2; V gene: TRBV9; CDR3 protein: CASSVLAGDTGELFF; CDR3 DNA: TGTGCCAGCAGCGTGCTAGCGGGAGACACCGGGGAGCTGTTTTTT
clone size: once; J gene: TRBJ1-2; D gene: .; V gene: TRBV19; CDR3 protein: CASSYGQSYGYTF; CDR3 DNA: TGTGCCAGTAGCTATGGACAAAGCTATGGCTACACCTTC
clone size: .; J gene: TRBJ1-1; D gene: .; V gene: TRBV29-1; CDR3 protein: CSVDLQGPNTEAFF; CDR3 DNA: TGCAGCGTGGACCTTCAGGGGCCGAACACTGAAGCTTTCTTT
clone size: .; J gene: TRBJ2-1; D gene: .; V gene: TRBV19; CDR3 protein: CASSIPLTGRDNEQFF; CDR3 DNA: TGTGCCAGTAGTATACCCCTGACAGGTCGGGACAATGAGCAGTTCTTC
clone size: .; J gene: TRBJ2-1; D gene: .; V gene: TRBV27; CDR3 protein: CASSLLKGGGTGFNEQFF; CDR3 DNA: TGTGCCAGCAGTTTATTAAAGGGCGGGGGGACAGGGTTTAATGAGCAGTTCTTC
clone size: .; J gene: TRBJ1-6; D gene: TRBD1; V gene: TRBV9; CDR3 protein: CASRDRRNSPLHF; CDR3 DNA: TGTGCCAGCAGGGACAGGCGTAATTCACCCCTCCACTTT
clone size: .; J gene: TRBJ1-5; D gene: .; V gene: TRBV7-9; CDR3 protein: CASSTDSAQPQHF; CDR3 DNA: TGTGCCAGCAGCACGGACAGTGCGCAGCCCCAGCATTTT
clone size: .; J gene: TRBJ2-5; D gene: TRBD2; V gene: TRBV2; CDR3 protein: CASSRREGETQYF; CDR3 DNA: TGTGCCAGCAGCAGGCGGGAGGGAGAGACCCAGTACTTC
clone size: .; J gene: TRBJ1-1; D gene: .; V gene: TRBV3-1/TRBV3-2; CDR3 protein: CASSQDSRGTEAFF; CDR3 DNA: TGTGCCAGCAGCCAAGACTCCCGGGGCACTGAAGCTTTCTTT
clone size: .; J gene: TRBJ1-1; D gene: .; V gene: TRBV2; CDR3 protein: CASQPSGDTEAFF; CDR3 DNA: TGTGCCAGCCAACCTTCAGGGGACACTGAAGCTTTCTTT
clone size: .; J gene: TRBJ1-5; D gene: .; V gene: TRBV19; CDR3 protein: CASSPDRHYSNQPQHF; CDR3 DNA: TGTGCCAGTAGTCCAGACCGGCACTATAGCAATCAGCCCCAGCATTTT
clone size: .; J gene: TRBJ1-2; D gene: .; V gene: TRBV5-8; CDR3 protein: CASSLELWTARGDYGYTF; CDR3 DNA: TGTGCCAGCAGCTTGGAGTTGTGGACAGCTCGAGGTGACTATGGCTACACCTTC
clone size: .; J gene: TRBJ2-3; D gene: .; V gene: TRBV5-1; CDR3 protein: CASSLGGPSSTDTQYF; CDR3 DNA: TGCGCCAGCAGCTTGGGGGGGCCCTCTAGCACAGATACGCAGTATTTT
clone size: .; J gene: TRBJ2-2; D gene: .; V gene: TRBV18; CDR3 protein: CASSPVRGTGELFF; CDR3 DNA: TGTGCCAGCTCACCAGTTAGGGGTACCGGGGAGCTGTTTTTT
clone size: few; J gene: TRBJ1-1; D gene: .; V gene: TRBV11-2; CDR3 protein: CASSTYRIGGMNTEAFF; CDR3 DNA: TGTGCCAGCAGCACCTACAGGATTGGTGGCATGAACACTGAAGCTTTCTTT
clone size: .; J gene: TRBJ2-2; D gene: TRBD2; V gene: TRBV7-2; CDR3 protein: CASSFQPAGVTGELFF; CDR3 DNA: TGTGCCAGCAGCTTCCAGCCAGCGGGAGTAACGGGGGAGCTGTTTTTT
clone size: .; J gene: TRBJ2-5; D gene: .; V gene: TRBV2; CDR3 protein: CASSVRTPTQETQYF; CDR3 DNA: TGTGCCAGCAGTGTACGAACGCCTACCCAAGAGACCCAGTACTTC
clone size: .; J gene: TRBJ1-5; D gene: .; V gene: TRBV28; CDR3 protein: CASSSRSYSNQPQHF; CDR3 DNA: TGTGCCAGCAGTTCTAGAAGCTATAGCAATCAGCCCCAGCATTTT
clone size: once; J gene: TRBJ2-3; D gene: .; V gene: TRBV5-1; CDR3 protein: CASSLVAGTDTQYF; CDR3 DNA: TGCGCCAGCAGCTTGGTAGCGGGCACAGATACGCAGTATTTT
clone size: .; J gene: TRBJ2-7; D gene: TRBD2; V gene: TRBV11-2; CDR3 protein: CASSLARLAGSYEQYF; CDR3 DNA: TGTGCCAGCAGCTTGGCCCGACTAGCGGGGAGTTACGAGCAGTACTTC
clone size: .; J gene: TRBJ2-5; D gene: .; V gene: TRBV3-1/TRBV3-2; CDR3 protein: CASSQTSSGETQYF; CDR3 DNA: TGTGCCAGCAGCCAGACCTCTTCGGGAGAGACCCAGTACTTC